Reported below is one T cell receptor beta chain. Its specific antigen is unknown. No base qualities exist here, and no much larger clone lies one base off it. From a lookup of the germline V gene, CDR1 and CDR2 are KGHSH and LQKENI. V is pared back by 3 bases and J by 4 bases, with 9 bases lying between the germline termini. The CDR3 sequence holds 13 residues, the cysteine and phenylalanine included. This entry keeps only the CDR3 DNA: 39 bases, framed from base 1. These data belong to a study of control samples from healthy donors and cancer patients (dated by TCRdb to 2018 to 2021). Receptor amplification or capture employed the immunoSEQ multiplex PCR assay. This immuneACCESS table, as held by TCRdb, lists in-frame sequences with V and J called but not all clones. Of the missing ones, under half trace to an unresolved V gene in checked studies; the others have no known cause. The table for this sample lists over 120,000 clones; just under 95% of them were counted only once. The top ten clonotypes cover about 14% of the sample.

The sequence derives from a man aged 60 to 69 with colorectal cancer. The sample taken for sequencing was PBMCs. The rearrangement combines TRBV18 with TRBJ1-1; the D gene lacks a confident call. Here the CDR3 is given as CASSPGEGTEAFF. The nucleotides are TGTGCCAGCTCACCGGGCGAAGGCACTGAAGCTTTCTTT.